This T cell receptor beta chain was found in a study of cytomegalovirus exposure and HLA in healthy donors (dated by TCRdb to between 2016 and 2019). Context from the whole study: An earlier analysis of some 600 of the donors reported about 300 Gb of sequence data and 95 million to 140 million unique TCR beta sequences obtained from about 200 million T cells. The study combined high-throughput TCR immunosequencing, statistical association of individual TCRs with disease status, and machine learning to predict cytomegalovirus infection status. Alongside the repertoire data, information on donor age, sex, ethnicity and CMV serostatus was compiled. In a later genetic analysis, genome-wide SNP genotypes for 398 of the 666 donors were used, and that subset was treated as a discovery cohort. A separate validation cohort of 90 to 150 different subjects was used in addition to the roughly 700-subject first cohort. Typing coverage varied by locus: roughly 620-640 donors for A, B, C, DRB1 and DQB1; more than 500 for DQA1; over 600 for DPA1; approximately 490 for DPB1. The study profiled the T cell repertoires of about 640 subjects by immunosequencing and related them to cytomegalovirus serostatus. To decide whether each TCR beta V gene segment behaved as functional or pseudogenic, an earlier analysis of several hundred of the donors relied on high-throughput TCR beta sequencing. Of the roughly 400 genotyped donors, less than 85% were placed in the genetic ancestry cluster associated with self-reported Caucasian donors. The aim of the study was to test whether cataloging public T cell receptors could identify signatures of past pathogen exposure. An early release that covered 500 to 800 HLA-typed donors contained approximately 300 gigabases of sequencing data and tens of millions of unique TCR sequences. In a later analysis, previously published TCR beta repertoires from some 640 donors were re-analyzed and high-resolution HLA genotyping was added so that TCR occurrence patterns could be studied. Rather than drawing on any new phenotypic data, the later analysis identified candidate immune exposures from TCR beta sequences and the way those sequences occurred across donors. Because of strong linkage in the cohort, 4 to 6 DR-DQ haplotypes were treated as single units for association and clustering. Both class I and class II loci were covered by HLA typing, at four-digit resolution. All discovery cohort repertoires had been generated on a single sequencing platform. Among 300 to 450 genotyped donors of the cohort, an average of 235,054 unique TCR beta nucleotide sequences were sequenced per donor, roughly 20% of them non-productive.

Overall results and qualifications from the work: A cluster of highly shared sequence variants was judged likely to represent a technical artifact of the sequencing pipeline. In this cohort, only TCR beta chains were sequenced, and detectable features were limited by the absence of alpha or paired-chain data. The classifier was reported to diagnose cytomegalovirus status with high specificity and sensitivity in both the original cohort and the validation cohort. A later genetic analysis associated a missense DCLRE1C variant with V-gene and J-gene trimming of TCR beta chains, and an independent cohort replicated the association. In a later analysis, the rate of TCR association differed among HLA loci, with DRB1 alleles having the most associated TCRs and HLA-C alleles having the fewest. Across donors, most TCR sequences were observed very rarely, whereas some public TCRs were present in many individuals. Several of the top co-occurrence clusters appeared to be linked to parvovirus B19, influenza, CMV and Epstein-Barr virus, according to a later analysis. Most CMV-associated TCR beta chains appeared to be HLA-restricted in a later analysis, and the HLA associations seemed to be driven largely by CMV exposure. A further reported finding was that TCR beta sequences accurately predicted the HLA-A and HLA-B alleles for most subjects in the first cohort. Compared with equally common non-associated chains, HLA-associated TCR beta chains in a later analysis were more clonally expanded and had lower generation probabilities. Compared with the approximately 700-donor mean, donors in an Asian-associated ancestry cluster had fewer N-insertions in productive TCRs, according to a later genetic analysis. The study gave a list of more than 150 TCR beta chains associated with cytomegalovirus. Correlated functional status among segregating V segments might be attributable to linkage disequilibrium, but an unknown experimental factor could not be ruled out. The only immune exposure information available for the cohort was CMV serostatus. In vitro tests confirmed that a few of the cytomegalovirus-associated TCR beta chains recognize cytomegalovirus antigens. Strong co-occurrence of HLA alleles, especially DR and DQ, made assigning TCR associations to individual alleles difficult. The earlier analysis of a few hundred of the donors excluded roughly 16 rarely observed V segments, including chromosome 9 orphons, because counts were too low. In a later analysis, some 18,000 TCR beta sequences were associated with specific HLA alleles at a false discovery rate of 0.05. In an earlier analysis of some 540 of the donors, most TCR beta V segments appeared in productive rearrangements about 87% or about 30% of the time, broadly matching IMGT annotations. Because HLA typing was unavailable for some donors at each locus, only the typed subset was used in association tests. Some IMGT-functional V segments, including TRBV6-2 and TRBV6-3, could not be distinguished by the 87-base-pair reads and were therefore excluded. Presence/absence analyses assumed roughly uniform sequencing depth across donors, an assumption that may not hold. According to the authors, the approach could potentially be generalized to other disease states and immunological phenotypes.

Including the terminal cysteine and phenylalanine, the CDR3 comprises 14 residues. CDR3 DNA only is kept here, 42 bases in frame from base 1. Trimming at the junction amounts to 3 bases on V and 3 bases on J, and the germline ends lie 11 bases apart. The germline V gene yields SGHVS for CDR1 and FNYEAQ for CDR2. The cohort was made up of roughly 670 healthy bone marrow donors. At the time of sampling, all cohort members were nominally healthy, though unrecorded immune exposures were likely present. The donor was CMV seronegative and belonged to the group of 350 or so seronegative cohort members. Each donor provided a peripheral blood sample, and peripheral blood mononuclear cells were used for TCR beta sequencing. Genomic DNA extraction from the blood cell samples was performed with the Qiagen DNeasy Blood Extraction Kit. Library prep was done by the immunoSEQ multiplex PCR assay. For the multiplex PCR, a mixture combining 60 forward primers for TCR Vbeta segments and 13 reverse primers for TCR Jbeta segments was used. The CDR3 region of rearranged TCR beta genes was amplified from genomic DNA by a multiplex PCR assay. The amplified TCR beta libraries were sequenced on the Illumina HiSeq System as 87-base-pair reads. The authors' analysis ran thus. In a later analysis, approximately 74 million unique TCR beta chains were counted across the approximately 670 repertoires, and approximately 11 million of these chains were shared by at least two donors. To remove PCR and sequencing errors, raw reads were error-corrected and collapsed into unique sequences using a nearest-neighbor algorithm that merged closely related sequences. To assign V, D and J gene segments, CDR3 sequences were aligned to IMGT reference sequences. Each retained sequence needed at least a six-nucleotide match to both a V gene segment and a J gene segment. Rearrangements were called productive when the CDR3 lacked stop codons and stayed in frame with V and J; all others were non-productive. CDR3 was defined according to IMGT convention as the region running from the second conserved V-encoded cysteine to the conserved J-encoded phenylalanine. Sequences without an unambiguous match to a single V gene segment were excluded from the earlier analysis of approximately 560 of the donors. An earlier analysis of 500 to 700 of the donors classified V segments as functional when productive rearrangements were above 56.7% and as segregating when the standard deviation between donors was above 5%. A statistical classification framework was built for diagnosing cytomegalovirus status from the catalog of TCR beta chain sequences. A later analysis assigned V and J genes by comparing TCR nucleotide sequences with IMGT/GENE-DB human TR gene sequences. Using the TCRdist pipeline, a later analysis assigned CDR3 sequences along with most-parsimonious VDJ recombination scenarios. In a later analysis, each TCR beta chain was defined by its CDR3 amino acid sequence together with its V-gene family, and reads lacking a unique V-gene family were excluded. To address suspected cross-contamination and a sequencing artifact, a later analysis removed 550 to 750 highly shared, low-generation-probability nucleotide sequences. In a later analysis, a clonal expansion index for each public chain was calculated from normalized within-repertoire ranks of inferred template counts. In a later analysis, generation probabilities were computed using a VDJ recombination model fitted to out-of-frame rearrangements, and the results were checked against IGoR. In a later analysis, TCR-TCR, TCR-HLA and TCR-CMV co-occurrence was scored with hypergeometric tests, and a repertoire-size bias correction was applied to TCR pairs. To estimate false discovery rates, a later analysis permuted the HLA or CMV assignments 20 times. A later analysis grouped co-occurring TCRs with DBSCAN, adding TCRdist sequence similarity when clustering within HLA-allele-positive subsets. For co-occurrence clustering, repertoires with fewer than 30,000 or more than 120,000 public chains were excluded, along with a handful of repertoires with anomalous nucleotide sharing. In TCRdb, the immuneACCESS table is reduced to in-frame sequences with V and J assigned. These tables do not hold every clone; where another copy was compared, an unresolved V gene accounts for under half, and the others remain unexplained. Clone size and the V and J calls come from that table; the DNA yielded D and trimming. In this sample the table shows roughly 120,000 clones, about 61% of which occur a single time. The ten largest clones take up 2% to 2.5% of the sample.

Points on this clone: No antigen is known for it. The input lacks base qualities; no much larger clone sits a single base away. This CDR3 is also generated by other DNA sequences in the sample.

Sequencing was done on a sample of PBMCs. This chain joins TRBV7-6 to TRBJ1-1, with the D gene too uncertain to name. The TCR comes from a woman aged 30 to 39 in good health and CMV-seronegative. The CDR3 sequence is CASSFYGRDTEAFF. The DNA sequence is given as TGTGCCAGCAGCTTCTACGGCCGGGACACTGAAGCTTTCTTT.